This TCR beta chain was identified during a study of blood T cell repertoires in COVID-19 (dated by TCRdb to the early 2020s). Regarding the research as a whole: The collaborator samples originated in the United States, Italy and Spain and spanned the acute and convalescent phases of COVID-19. Where available, HLA class I and class II types were obtained from metadata supplied by the sample provider rather than from assay-based typing. The repertoires were released in a freely available public database meant as a resource for research on the immune response to SARS-CoV-2. The samples were drawn from two sources: the first 160 participants of the ongoing ImmuneRACE study, and over 950 subjects contributed by 6 global collaborators. The dataset comprised deeply sampled blood TCRbeta repertoires from subjects exposed to, actively infected with, or recovered from COVID-19. Sample metadata almost always included a de-identified subject ID, COVID-19 status, age in years and sex. The material from the prospective study consisted of cDNA or gDNA derived from T cells, B-cell-depleted T cells, or PBMCs. Beyond this particular receptor, the publication reports: How much clinical and demographic metadata was included differed by source and by participant, and the metadata was provided uncurated.

Of note for this clone: It has no known antigen specificity. No much larger clone is present one base from it, and per-base qualities are unavailable.

Whole blood was collected in K2EDTA tubes by collaborating institutions according to the institutions' own protocols. For TCRbeta analysis, collaborator samples were shipped as frozen whole blood, as isolated PBMCs, or as DNA extracted from either sample type. Taken from cysteine to phenylalanine, the CDR3 has 15 residues. The entry retains the CDR3 DNA only, 45 bases that are in frame from base 1. CDR1 and CDR2 are drawn from the germline V gene (reference sequence): LNHNV, YYDKDF. V is pared back by 1 base and J by 1 base, with 5 bases lying between the germline termini. TCRbeta CDR3 regions were amplified from genomic DNA using the immunoSEQ Assay, a bias-controlled multiplex PCR. The published analysis was carried out like this. Within the assay, amplification of reference gene primers was used to estimate how many nucleated cells each sample contained. To quantify the absolute abundance of each unique TCRbeta CDR3 rearrangement, sequence reads were collapsed and filtered. For each sample, productive Simpson clonality was calculated by taking the square root of Simpson's diversity index across productive rearrangements. This is the immuneACCESS table as TCRdb keeps it, with only in-frame sequences that have V and J called. A part of the clones is gone; compared with another copy, unresolved V genes explain less than half, and the rest is unexplained. That table gives V, J and clone size, and the DNA gave D and trimming. Across this sample there are 190,000 or so clones, with approximately 78% seen only once. 2.8% of the sample is held by the ten biggest clonotypes.

The origin of this receptor is a woman aged 80 or older with active or convalescent COVID-19. The sample was peripheral blood. Recombination linked TRBV15 to TRBJ2-6, with the D gene too uncertain to name. The DNA sequence follows: TGTGCCACCAGCAGAGCGAGGTCTGGGGCCAACGTCCTGACTTTC. Translated, this is CATSRARSGANVLTF.